This record concerns one TCR beta chain sequence. This record comes from a study of blood T cell repertoires in COVID-19. Whole-study context: Specimens from acute and convalescent COVID-19 originated in the United States, Italy and Spain.

Produced via immunoSEQ multiplex PCR; TCRdb's table is partial and in-frame only. The table lists more than 250,000 clones, about 91% of them singletons. The TCR was taken from a woman aged 25 to 45 with COVID-19, enrolled during active disease. The sample consisted of peripheral blood.

The CDR3 region is CASSLRDRASYGYTF. The CDR3 DNA sequence: TGTGCCAGCAGCTTGAGGGACAGGGCATCCTATGGCTACACCTTC. The chain has TRBV5-6 and TRBJ1-2; 9 nucleotides match TRBD1. The CDR3 totals 15 residues. Germline CDR1 and CDR2: SGHDT and YYEEEE. The junction had 5 bases not matched to a gene; V was cut back by 1 base and J by 4 bases.